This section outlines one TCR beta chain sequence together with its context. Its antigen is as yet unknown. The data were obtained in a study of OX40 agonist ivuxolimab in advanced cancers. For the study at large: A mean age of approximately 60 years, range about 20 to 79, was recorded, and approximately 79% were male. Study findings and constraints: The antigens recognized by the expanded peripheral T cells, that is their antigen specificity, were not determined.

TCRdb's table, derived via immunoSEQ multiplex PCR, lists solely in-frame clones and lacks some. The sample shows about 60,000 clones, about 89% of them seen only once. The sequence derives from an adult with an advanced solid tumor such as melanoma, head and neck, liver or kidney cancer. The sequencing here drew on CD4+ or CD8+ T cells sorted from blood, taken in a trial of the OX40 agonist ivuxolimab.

CDR3 DNA sequence: TGCGCCAGCAGCCACGGGGACGGGGACAATGAGCAGTTCTTC. It codes for CASSHGDGDNEQFF. This chain connects TRBV4-1 to TRBJ2-1; D could derive from TRBD1 or TRBD2 (5 bases each). Trimming removed 3 bases from V and 5 bases from J, with 11 bases in between. This CDR3 is 14 amino acids long. The germline V gene encodes CDR1 MGHRA and CDR2 YSYEKL.